This T cell receptor (beta chain) was identified during a study of cytomegalovirus exposure and HLA in healthy donors (dated by TCRdb to about 2017). Regarding the study in general: An earlier analysis of about 530 of the donors reported about 280 Gb of sequence data and 90 million to 120 million unique TCR beta sequences obtained from about 170 million T cells. About 300 gigabases of sequencing data and around 90 million unique TCR sequences made up an early release that covered approximately 700 HLA-typed donors. Of the 300 to 450 genotyped donors, around 81% fell in the genetic ancestry cluster associated with self-reported Caucasian donors. The study aimed to test whether signatures of past pathogen exposure could be identified by cataloging public T cell receptors. The study used immunosequencing to profile the T cell repertoires of more than 650 subjects and linked those repertoires to cytomegalovirus serostatus. In addition to the first cohort of approximately 650 subjects, a separate validation cohort of approximately 120 different subjects was used. The study combined high-throughput TCR immunosequencing, statistical association of individual TCRs with disease status, and machine learning to predict cytomegalovirus infection status. A later analysis re-examined previously published TCR beta repertoires from about 700 donors and added high-resolution HLA genotyping to investigate patterns of TCR occurrence. The later analysis used no new phenotypic data to find candidate immune exposures, relying instead on TCR beta sequences and their occurrence across donors. In an earlier analysis of around 540 of the donors, high-throughput TCR beta sequencing was used to judge whether each TCR beta V gene segment behaved as functional or pseudogenic. Donor age, sex, ethnicity and CMV serostatus were compiled alongside the repertoire data. A later genetic analysis used genome-wide SNP genotypes for about 60% of the roughly 700 donors, treating that subset as a discovery cohort. All discovery cohort repertoires had been generated on a single sequencing platform. Both class I and class II loci were covered by HLA typing, at four-digit resolution. Typing coverage varied by locus: roughly 629-630 donors for A, B, C, DRB1 and DQB1; around 560 for DQA1; around 610 for DPA1; some 470 for DPB1. About five DR-DQ haplotypes were treated as single units for association and clustering because of strong linkage in the cohort. On average, 235,054 unique TCR beta nucleotide sequences were sequenced per donor among some 420 genotyped donors of the cohort, with roughly 20% of those sequences being non-productive. Summary of the overall study and its limitations: In both the original and validation cohorts, the classifier was reported to diagnose cytomegalovirus status with high specificity and sensitivity. While some public TCRs were present in many individuals, most TCR sequences turned up only very rarely across donors. In a later genetic analysis, a missense DCLRE1C variant was associated with V-gene and J-gene trimming of TCR beta chains, and the association was replicated in an independent cohort. Compared with the roughly 670-donor mean, donors in an Asian-associated ancestry cluster had fewer N-insertions in productive TCRs, according to a later genetic analysis. The sequencing pipeline was judged likely to have produced a cluster of highly shared sequence variants as a technical artifact. HLA typing was unavailable for some donors at each locus, so association tests used only the typed subset. The 87-base-pair reads could not distinguish some IMGT-functional V segments, including TRBV6-2 and TRBV6-3, so those segments were excluded. In a later analysis, HLA-associated TCR beta chains were found to be more clonally expanded and to have lower generation probabilities than equally common non-associated chains. Correlated functional status among segregating V segments might reflect linkage disequilibrium, but an unknown experimental factor could not be ruled out. According to a later analysis, parvovirus B19, influenza, CMV and Epstein-Barr virus appeared linked to several top co-occurrence clusters. In a later analysis, about 16,000 TCR beta sequences were associated with specific HLA alleles at a false discovery rate of 0.05. Presence/absence analyses assumed roughly uniform sequencing depth across donors, an assumption that may not hold. A further reported finding was that TCR beta sequences accurately predicted the HLA-A and HLA-B alleles for most subjects in the first cohort. In an earlier analysis of under 600 of the donors, most TCR beta V segments were observed in productive rearrangements about 87% or about 30% of the time, broadly matching IMGT annotations. A total of 150 to 200 TCR beta chains were listed by the study as associated with cytomegalovirus. The authors suggested that the approach could potentially be generalized to other disease states and immunological phenotypes. Because counts were too low, roughly 16 rarely observed V segments, including chromosome 9 orphons, were left out of the earlier analysis of 500 to 750 of the donors. Strong co-occurrence of HLA alleles, especially DR and DQ, made assigning TCR associations to individual alleles difficult. In vitro tests confirmed that three of the cytomegalovirus-associated TCR beta chains recognize cytomegalovirus antigens. According to a later analysis, TCR association rates differed among HLA loci, with DRB1 alleles showing the most associated TCRs and HLA-C alleles showing the fewest. Most CMV-associated TCR beta chains appeared to be HLA-restricted in a later analysis, and the HLA associations seemed to be driven largely by CMV exposure. Immune exposure information for the cohort was limited to CMV serostatus. The cohort was sequenced for TCR beta chains only, and without alpha or paired-chain data the features that could be detected were limited.

V and J are truncated by 0 bases and 6 bases respectively, leaving an intervening sequence of 9 bases. From the germline V gene, CDR1 is MNHEY and CDR2 is SVGAGI. The CDR3 goes from the cysteine to the phenylalanine over 14 residues. The CDR3 DNA has 42 bases and is translated from base 1. In total, around 600 healthy bone marrow donors made up the cohort. At the time of sampling, all cohort members were nominally healthy, though unrecorded immune exposures were likely present. The donor was CMV seronegative and was included in the group of hundreds of seronegative cohort members. Every donor gave a peripheral blood sample, and the peripheral blood mononuclear cells from that sample were used for TCR beta sequencing. The Qiagen DNeasy Blood Extraction Kit was used to extract genomic DNA from the blood cell samples. Libraries were built with the immunoSEQ multiplex PCR assay. For the multiplex PCR, a mixture combining 60 forward primers for TCR Vbeta segments and 13 reverse primers for TCR Jbeta segments was used. The CDR3 region of rearranged TCR beta genes was amplified from genomic DNA with a multiplex PCR assay. On the Illumina HiSeq System, the amplified TCR beta libraries were sequenced as 87-base-pair reads. The paper's data handling went like this. A later analysis counted approximately 84 million unique TCR beta chains across the 500 to 850 repertoires, and roughly 9.9 million of these chains were shared by at least two donors. A nearest-neighbor algorithm error-corrected the raw reads and collapsed the reads into unique sequences, merging closely related sequences to remove PCR and sequencing errors. To assign V, D and J gene segments, CDR3 sequences were aligned to IMGT reference sequences. For a sequence to be retained, a match of at least six nucleotides to both a V gene segment and a J gene segment was required. A rearrangement counted as productive if the CDR3 had no stop codons and remained in frame with V and J, and every other rearrangement counted as non-productive. Following IMGT convention, CDR3 was defined as the stretch from the second conserved V-encoded cysteine up to the conserved J-encoded phenylalanine. The earlier analysis of about 500 of the donors excluded sequences that lacked an unambiguous match to a single V gene segment. In an earlier analysis of roughly 500 of the donors, V segments were called functional above 56.7% productive rearrangements and were called segregating when the between-donor standard deviation exceeded 5%. A statistical classification framework was developed to diagnose cytomegalovirus status using the catalog of TCR beta chain sequences. A later analysis assigned V and J genes by comparing TCR nucleotide sequences with IMGT/GENE-DB human TR gene sequences. In a later analysis, CDR3 sequences and most-parsimonious VDJ recombination scenarios were assigned using the TCRdist pipeline. In a later analysis, every TCR beta chain was defined by the combination of its CDR3 amino acid sequence and its V-gene family, and reads without a unique V-gene family were dropped. In a later analysis, nearly 600 highly shared, low-generation-probability nucleotide sequences were removed to address suspected cross-contamination and a sequencing artifact. In a later analysis, a clonal expansion index for each public chain was calculated from normalized within-repertoire ranks of inferred template counts. In a later analysis, generation probabilities were computed with a VDJ recombination model fitted to out-of-frame rearrangements, and the resulting probabilities were checked against IGoR. Hypergeometric tests were used in a later analysis to score TCR-TCR, TCR-HLA and TCR-CMV co-occurrence, with a repertoire-size bias correction applied to the TCR pairs. False discovery rates were estimated in a later analysis by permuting HLA or CMV assignments 20 times. In a later analysis, co-occurring TCRs were grouped using DBSCAN, with TCRdist sequence similarity added in when clustering inside HLA-allele-positive subsets. Co-occurrence clustering excluded repertoires with fewer than 30,000 or more than 120,000 public chains, plus five with anomalous nucleotide sharing. In its TCRdb copy, this immuneACCESS table keeps in-frame sequences only and misses some clones. Where compared with another copy, unresolved V genes explain less than half of these, and the others have no known cause. V and J calls and clone size are copied from that table; D and trimming were computed from the DNA. The sample table shows some 180,000 clones, and roughly four fifths are seen once. Approximately 2.9% of the sample goes to the ten largest clones.

On this clone: No antigen is known for it. Base quality data are lacking; no much larger clone is found one base away. Other DNA sequences in this specimen translate into the identical CDR3.

The sequence links TRBV6-5 to TRBJ2-1; D gene: possibly TRBD1, on 5 matching bases. The specimen was PBMCs. The TCR comes from a male donor in good health and CMV-seronegative. The sequence in DNA is TGTGCCAGCAGTTACTCGGGGCTGGGCAATGAGCAGTTCTTC. It translates as CASSYSGLGNEQFF.